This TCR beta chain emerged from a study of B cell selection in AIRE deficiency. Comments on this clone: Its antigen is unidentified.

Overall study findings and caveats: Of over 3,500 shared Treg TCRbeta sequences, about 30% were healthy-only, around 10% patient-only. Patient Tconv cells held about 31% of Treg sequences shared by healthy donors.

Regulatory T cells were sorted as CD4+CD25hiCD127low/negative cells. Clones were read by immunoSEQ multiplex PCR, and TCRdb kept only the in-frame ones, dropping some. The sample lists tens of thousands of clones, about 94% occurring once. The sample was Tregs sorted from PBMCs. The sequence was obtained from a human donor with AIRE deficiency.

In DNA, the CDR3 is TGTGCCAGCAGCCCATCGGTGCCGCTCCGGGGGGAGCAGTACTTC. Its translation: CASSPSVPLRGEQYF. The V call is TRBV7-3, the J call TRBJ2-7, with TRBD2 as a possible D gene (6 bases). The V end was cut by 5 bases, the J end by 7 bases, with 21 bases between. CDR3 length equals 15 residues. Germline V gene lookup returns CDR1 SGHTA and CDR2 FQGTGA.